This paragraph reports one T cell receptor (beta chain). Cells designated naive CD8 were CD45RO-negative and were positively selected for CCR7, with terminally differentiated effector memory CD45RA+ cells excluded. The data derive from a study of shared clonotypes between healthy human individuals. Sequencing was performed with immunoSEQ multiplex PCR; in TCRdb, only in-frame clones are kept and a portion is missing. This sample carries millions of clones, roughly 95% of them seen once, and the ten largest clones take roughly 1%. This CDR3 comprises 15 residues. V lost 1 base, J lost 3 bases, and 13 bases lay in between. From germline, CDR1 is LNHDA and CDR2 SQIVND (reference sequence).

The sequenced material came from naive CD8+ T cells sorted from blood. The receptor was isolated from a man between 18 and 29 years old in good health. J is TRBJ2-7 and V is TRBV19, with a possible D match to TRBD2 (6 bases). The chain's CDR3 is CASSIVSGGHYEQYF. The CDR3 DNA follows: TGTGCCAGTAGTATAGTTAGCGGCGGGCACTACGAGCAGTACTTC.